Reported below is one T cell receptor (beta chain). Its target antigen remains unknown. This record belongs to a study of cytomegalovirus exposure and HLA in healthy donors (dated by TCRdb to about 2017). For context, the study as a whole: An earlier analysis of roughly 610 of the donors reported roughly 300 Gb of sequence data and roughly 120 million unique TCR beta sequences obtained from approximately 180 million T cells. The number of donors typed differed by locus, with about 629-640 for A, B, C, DRB1 and DQB1, roughly 520 for DQA1, 606 for DPA1, and some 440 for DPB1. A later genetic analysis took genome-wide SNP genotypes for about 65% of the 666 donors and used that subset as a discovery cohort. The study combined high-throughput TCR immunosequencing, statistical association of individual TCRs with disease status, and machine learning to predict cytomegalovirus infection status. The study used immunosequencing to profile the T cell repertoires of approximately 690 subjects and linked those repertoires to cytomegalovirus serostatus. On average, around 240,000 unique TCR beta nucleotide sequences were sequenced per donor among several hundred genotyped donors of the cohort, with roughly 20% of those sequences being non-productive. Donor age, sex, ethnicity and CMV serostatus were collected together with the repertoire data. Rather than drawing on any new phenotypic data, the later analysis identified candidate immune exposures from TCR beta sequences and the way those sequences occurred across donors. An earlier analysis of several hundred of the donors applied high-throughput TCR beta sequencing to assess whether each TCR beta V gene segment acted as functional or pseudogenic. All discovery cohort repertoires had been generated using a single sequencing platform. An early release that covered some 640 HLA-typed donors contained approximately 320 gigabases of sequencing data and around 80 million unique TCR sequences. Along with the 666-subject first cohort, a separate validation cohort of about 110 different subjects was used. Both class I and class II loci were covered by HLA typing, at four-digit resolution. Among the roughly 370 genotyped donors, roughly 80% belonged to the genetic ancestry cluster associated with self-reported Caucasian donors. Five DR-DQ haplotypes were handled as single units for association and clustering, since linkage in the cohort was strong. The study was designed to test whether signatures of past pathogen exposure could be identified by cataloging public T cell receptors. A later analysis re-examined previously published TCR beta repertoires from roughly 650 donors and added high-resolution HLA genotyping to investigate patterns of TCR occurrence.

The library was made by the immunoSEQ multiplex PCR assay. For the multiplex PCR, a mixture combining 60 forward primers for TCR Vbeta segments and 13 reverse primers for TCR Jbeta segments was used. A multiplex PCR assay on genomic DNA amplified the CDR3 region of rearranged TCR beta genes. Amplified TCR beta libraries were sequenced as 87-base-pair reads on the Illumina HiSeq System. For the original study's pipeline: A later analysis tallied roughly 78 million unique TCR beta chains across the roughly 610 repertoires, and around 12 million of those chains were shared by two or more donors. A nearest-neighbor algorithm error-corrected the raw reads and collapsed the reads into unique sequences, merging closely related sequences to remove PCR and sequencing errors. V, D and J gene segments were assigned by aligning CDR3 sequences to IMGT reference sequences. For a sequence to be retained, a match of at least six nucleotides was required to both a V gene segment and a J gene segment. Rearrangements were classified as productive when the CDR3 lacked stop codons and remained in frame with V and J, and all other rearrangements were classified as non-productive. CDR3 was defined according to IMGT convention as the region running from the second conserved V-encoded cysteine to the conserved J-encoded phenylalanine. Sequences without an unambiguous match to a single V gene segment were excluded from the earlier analysis of about 600 of the donors. An earlier analysis of a few hundred of the donors classified V segments as functional when productive rearrangements were above 56.7% and as segregating when the standard deviation between donors was above 5%. A statistical classification framework was built to diagnose cytomegalovirus status from the catalog of TCR beta chain sequences. In a later analysis, V and J genes were assigned by comparing TCR nucleotide sequences against IMGT/GENE-DB human TR gene sequences. Using the TCRdist pipeline, a later analysis assigned CDR3 sequences along with most-parsimonious VDJ recombination scenarios. In a later analysis, each TCR beta chain was defined by its CDR3 amino acid sequence together with its V-gene family, and reads without a unique V-gene family were excluded. A later analysis removed nearly 600 highly shared, low-generation-probability nucleotide sequences to deal with suspected cross-contamination and a sequencing artifact. A later analysis calculated a clonal expansion index for each public chain from normalized within-repertoire ranks of inferred template counts. In a later analysis, generation probabilities were computed with a VDJ recombination model fitted to out-of-frame rearrangements, and the resulting probabilities were checked against IGoR. Hypergeometric tests were used in a later analysis to score TCR-TCR, TCR-HLA and TCR-CMV co-occurrence, with a repertoire-size bias correction applied to the TCR pairs. A later analysis estimated false discovery rates by permuting HLA or CMV assignments 20 times. A later analysis grouped co-occurring TCRs with DBSCAN, adding TCRdist sequence similarity when clustering within HLA-allele-positive subsets. For co-occurrence clustering, repertoires with fewer than 30,000 or more than 120,000 public chains were excluded, along with five or six repertoires with anomalous nucleotide sharing. TCRdb holds this immuneACCESS table with in-frame rearrangements only. Some clones are missing; in checked studies, unresolved V genes explain under half, and the rest has no known cause. V, J and clone size are taken as reported in that table, and D and trimming were inferred from the DNA itself. This sample's table contains around 52,000 clones. Roughly 25% of the sample is held by the ten biggest clonotypes.

The cohort consisted of more than 650 healthy bone marrow donors. All cohort members were sampled while nominally healthy, although unrecorded immune exposures were likely present. The donor tested CMV seropositive, placing the donor among the 289 seropositive members of the cohort. Each donor provided a peripheral blood sample, and peripheral blood mononuclear cells were used for TCR beta sequencing. Genomic DNA was extracted from the blood cell samples with the Qiagen DNeasy Blood Extraction Kit. General findings and caveats noted by the study authors: Cytomegalovirus status was reported to be diagnosed by the classifier with high specificity and sensitivity in both the original and validation cohorts. The study listed 150 to 200 TCR beta chains as associated with cytomegalovirus. While some public TCRs were present in many individuals, most TCR sequences turned up only very rarely across donors. Strong co-occurrence of HLA alleles, especially DR and DQ, made assigning TCR associations to individual alleles difficult. In a later genetic analysis, a missense DCLRE1C variant was associated with V-gene and J-gene trimming of TCR beta chains, and the association was replicated in an independent cohort. Three of the identified cytomegalovirus-associated TCR beta chains were confirmed in vitro to be specific for cytomegalovirus antigens. Roughly uniform sequencing depth across donors was assumed in presence/absence analyses, although this assumption may not hold. A further reported finding was that TCR beta sequences accurately predicted the HLA-A and HLA-B alleles for most subjects in the first cohort. According to the authors, the approach could potentially be generalized to other disease states and immunological phenotypes. In a later analysis, HLA-associated TCR beta chains were found to be more clonally expanded and to have lower generation probabilities than equally common non-associated chains. In this cohort, only TCR beta chains were sequenced, and detectable features were limited by the absence of alpha or paired-chain data. Compared with the roughly 670-donor mean, donors in an Asian-associated ancestry cluster had fewer N-insertions in productive TCRs, according to a later genetic analysis. Correlated functional status among segregating V segments might be attributable to linkage disequilibrium, but an unknown experimental factor could not be ruled out. In an earlier analysis of some 500 of the donors, most TCR beta V segments were observed in productive rearrangements about 90% or about 30% of the time, broadly matching IMGT annotations. Several of the top co-occurrence clusters appeared to be linked to parvovirus B19, influenza, CMV and Epstein-Barr virus, according to a later analysis. About 17 rarely observed V segments, including chromosome 9 orphons, were excluded from the earlier analysis of some 590 of the donors because counts were too low. According to a later analysis, most CMV-associated TCR beta chains appeared to be HLA-restricted, and the HLA associations seemed to be driven largely by CMV exposure. A later analysis associated about 17,000 TCR beta sequences with specific HLA alleles at a false discovery rate of 0.05. CMV serostatus was the only immune exposure information available for the cohort. In a later analysis, TCR association rates were found to vary across HLA loci, with the most associated TCRs seen for DRB1 alleles and the fewest for HLA-C alleles. A cluster of highly shared sequence variants was judged likely to be a technical artifact of the sequencing pipeline. Because HLA typing was unavailable for some donors at each locus, only the typed subset was used in association tests.

The material sequenced was PBMCs. The TCR originated in a man aged 40-49 years in good health and CMV-seropositive.

CDR3 sequence: CASSLGQLNQPQHF. In nucleotides, the sequence is TGTGCCAGCAGCTTGGGACAGCTAAATCAGCCCCAGCATTTT. The chain is made from TRBV5-6 and TRBJ1-5, and perhaps TRBD1 as D gene, on 5 matching bases. Reading from cysteine to phenylalanine, the CDR3 counts 14 amino acids. The DNA shown is the 42-base CDR3, in frame from base 1. The germline V gene gives CDR1 as SGHDT and CDR2 as YYEEEE. The V end loses 0 bases and the J end loses 4 bases, and a stretch of 8 bases separates them.